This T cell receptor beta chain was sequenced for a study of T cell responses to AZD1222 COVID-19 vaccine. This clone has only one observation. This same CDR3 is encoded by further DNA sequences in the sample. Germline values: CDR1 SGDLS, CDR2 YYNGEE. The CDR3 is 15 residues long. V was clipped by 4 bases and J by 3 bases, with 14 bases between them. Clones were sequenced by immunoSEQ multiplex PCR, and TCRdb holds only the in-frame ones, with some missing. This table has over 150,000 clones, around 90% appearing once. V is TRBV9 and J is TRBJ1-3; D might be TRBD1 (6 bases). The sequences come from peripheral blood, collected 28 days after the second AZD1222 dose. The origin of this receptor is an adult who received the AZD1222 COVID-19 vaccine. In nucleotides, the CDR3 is TGTGCCAGCAGCTTCGGAGGGGGAAGTGGAAACACCATATATTTT. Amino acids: CASSFGGGSGNTIYF.